The clone carrying this TCR beta chain was observed many times. Germline V gives CDR1 SQVTM, CDR2 ANQGSEA. The CDR3 loop spans 14 amino acids. The ends were cut back, 4 bases at V and 1 base at J, with 13 bases in the middle. Library preparation (for TCRbeta) was performed with unique molecular identifiers. MiXCR was run by TCRdb on the PCR reads, yielding one entry per CDR3 protein. Of around 700,000 distinct CDR3 sequences in the sample, around 13% were seen once. The data stem from a study of T-cell reconstitution after alpha-beta-depleted transplantation in children. The source is a girl aged 2-10 years with congenital amegakaryocytic thrombocytopenia, due to receive a stem cell transplant. The chain combines TRBV29-1 with TRBJ1-1; D gene uncertain. Sequences were derived from PBMCs, sampled before TCRalphabeta/CD19-depleted stem cell transplant. The CDR3 here is CSVAKRLKNTEAFF. The CDR3 DNA is TGCAGCGTTGCAAAACGACTGAAGAACACTGAAGCTTTCTTT.